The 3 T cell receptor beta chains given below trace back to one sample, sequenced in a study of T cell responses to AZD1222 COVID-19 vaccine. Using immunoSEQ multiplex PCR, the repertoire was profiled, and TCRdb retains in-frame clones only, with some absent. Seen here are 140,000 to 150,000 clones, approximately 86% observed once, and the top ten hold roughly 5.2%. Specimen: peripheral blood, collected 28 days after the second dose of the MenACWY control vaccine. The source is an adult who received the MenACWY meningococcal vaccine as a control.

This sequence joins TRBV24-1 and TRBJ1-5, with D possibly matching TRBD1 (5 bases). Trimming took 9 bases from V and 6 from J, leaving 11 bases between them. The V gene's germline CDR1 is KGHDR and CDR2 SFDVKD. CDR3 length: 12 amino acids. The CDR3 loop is CATSLGGQPQHF. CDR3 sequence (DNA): TGTGCCACCTCTCTTGGGGGTCAGCCCCAGCATTTT.

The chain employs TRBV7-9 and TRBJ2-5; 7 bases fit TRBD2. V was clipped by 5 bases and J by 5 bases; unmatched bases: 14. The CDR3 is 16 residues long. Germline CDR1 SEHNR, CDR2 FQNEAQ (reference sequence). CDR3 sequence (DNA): TGTGCCAGCAGCCAATGGCTTGCGGGGGTGGCGGAGACCCAGTACTTC. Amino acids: CASSQWLAGVAETQYF.

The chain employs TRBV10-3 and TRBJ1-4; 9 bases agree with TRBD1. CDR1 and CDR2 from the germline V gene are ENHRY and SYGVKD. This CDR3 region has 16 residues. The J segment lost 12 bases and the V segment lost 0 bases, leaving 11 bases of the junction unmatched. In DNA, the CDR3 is TGTGCCATCAGTGAGTCTGGGACAGGGACTCGTCGGGAACTGTTTTTT. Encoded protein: CAISESGTGTRRELFF.